This T cell receptor beta chain is from a study of blood T cell repertoires in COVID-19. In the source study's methods: How many nucleated cells were present was estimated from reference gene primer amplification. Data came from immunoSEQ multiplex PCR; TCRdb stores just in-frame clones and leaves some out. V and J calls and clone size are given by that table; D and trimming were obtained from the DNA. Of 40,000 to 55,000 clones in the sample, almost 85% were seen once. The CDR3 extends over 16 amino acids. CDR1 is LNHDA, CDR2 SQIVND, per germline (reference sequence). V was clipped by 4 bases and J by 2 bases; unmatched bases: 7.

The rearrangement links TRBV19 to TRBJ2-7; 11 bases are a match to TRBD2. Sequences were obtained from peripheral blood. The clonotype was recovered from a human donor in a cohort sampled during active COVID-19. CDR3 nucleotide sequence: TGTGCCAGTAGTACCATCCCGGGACTAGCGGCCTACGAGCAGTACTTC. It encodes CASSTIPGLAAYEQYF.